This TCR beta chain was identified during a study of T cells in localized non-small cell lung cancer. The repertoire was sequenced with immunoSEQ multiplex PCR; TCRdb's copy has only in-frame clones and lacks some. The sample has over 20,000 clones; more than 65% are singletons. Worth noting for this clone: Its antigen is as yet unknown.

Germline CDR1 reads SEHNR; CDR2 reads FQNEAQ (reference sequence). Trimming left V 2 bases short and J 8 bases short, with 9 bases between. The CDR3 is 12 residues long. Findings and limits, study-wide: Uninvolved nearby lung showed the greatest T cell clonality, exceeding that found in tumor.

This TCR came from a man aged 40 to 75 with stage II lung adenocarcinoma. The sequences come from PBMCs, collected before any cancer treatment. The chain joins TRBV7-9 to TRBJ1-2; D not resolved. This chain's CDR3 is CASSLLPFGYTF. The DNA of the CDR3 is TGTGCCAGCAGCTTACTCCCTTTCGGCTACACCTTC. The variable domain in full, completed from reference TRBV7-9 and TRBJ1-2, reads DTGVSQNPRHKITKRGQNVTFRCDPISEHNRLYWYRQTLGQGPEFLTYFQNEAQLEKSRLLSDRFSAERPKGSFSTLEIQRTEQGDSAMYLCASSLLPFGYTFGSGTRLTVV.